The sample holds many counts of the clone carrying this TCR beta chain. This entry is derived from a study of T-cell reconstitution after alpha-beta-depleted transplantation in children. CDR3 length: 14 residues. CDR1 SGHTA and CDR2 FQGNSA come from the germline V gene. The V and J ends lost 5 bases and 0 bases respectively, with 11 bases between them. TCRbeta library construction was performed incorporating unique molecular identifiers. TCRdb analysed the PCR reads with MiXCR anew, one entry per CDR3 protein. Among 200,000 to 300,000 distinct CDR3 sequences, about 12% were seen once, and the ten largest hold over 2%.

The chain has TRBV7-2 and TRBJ2-7, with no clear D. The sequenced sample was PBMCs from the stem cell graft donor, obtained from the stem cell graft. The TCR was taken from a human donor who donated a stem cell graft to a child with acute lymphoblastic leukemia. CDR3 sequence reads: CASSALPVSYEQYF. The CDR3 nucleotides read TGTGCCAGCAGCGCCCTCCCGGTCTCCTACGAGCAGTACTTC. The variable domain in full, completed from reference TRBV7-2 and TRBJ2-7, reads GAGVSQSPSNKVTEKGKDVELRCDPISGHTALYWYRQSLGQGLEFLIYFQGNSAPDKSGLPSDRFSAERTGGSVSTLTIQRTQQEDSAVYLCASSALPVSYEQYFGPGTRLTVT.